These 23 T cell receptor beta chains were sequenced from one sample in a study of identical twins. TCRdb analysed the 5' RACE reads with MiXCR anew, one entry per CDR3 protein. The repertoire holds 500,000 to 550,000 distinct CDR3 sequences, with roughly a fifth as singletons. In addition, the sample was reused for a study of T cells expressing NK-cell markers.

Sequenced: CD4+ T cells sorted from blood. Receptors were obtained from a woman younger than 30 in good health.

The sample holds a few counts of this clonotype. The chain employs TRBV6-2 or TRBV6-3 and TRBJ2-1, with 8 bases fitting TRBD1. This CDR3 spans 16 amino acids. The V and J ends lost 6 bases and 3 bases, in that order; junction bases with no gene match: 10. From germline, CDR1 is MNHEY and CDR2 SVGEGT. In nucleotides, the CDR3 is TGTGCCAGCAGCCTCGGGACAGGACGGCGCTACAATGAGCAGTTCTTC. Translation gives CASSLGTGRRYNEQFF.

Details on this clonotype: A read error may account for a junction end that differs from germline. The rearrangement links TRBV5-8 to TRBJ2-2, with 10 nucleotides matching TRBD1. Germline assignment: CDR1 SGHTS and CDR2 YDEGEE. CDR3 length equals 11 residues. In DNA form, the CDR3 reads TGTGCCAGCAGCTTGTCGGGGACAGGGGATTTT. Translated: CASSLSGTGDF.

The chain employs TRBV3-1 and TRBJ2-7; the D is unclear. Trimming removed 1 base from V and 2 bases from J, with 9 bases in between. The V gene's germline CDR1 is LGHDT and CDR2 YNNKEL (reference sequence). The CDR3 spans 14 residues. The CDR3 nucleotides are TGTGCCAGCAGCCAAGGAGGCAGCACCTACGAGCAGTACTTC. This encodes CASSQGGSTYEQYF.

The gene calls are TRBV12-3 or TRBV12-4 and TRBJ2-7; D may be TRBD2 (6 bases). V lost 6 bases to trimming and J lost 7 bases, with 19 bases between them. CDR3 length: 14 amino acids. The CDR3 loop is CASSKNPAGREQYF. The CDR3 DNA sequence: TGTGCCAGCAGCAAAAACCCCGCAGGGAGGGAGCAGTACTTC.

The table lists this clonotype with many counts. Written as DNA, the CDR3 is TGTGCCAGCAGCTTGATGGCGGGAGAAGAGACCCAGTACTTC. Its translation is CASSLMAGEETQYF. The chain uses TRBV5-5 and TRBJ2-5; 7 bases are a match to TRBD2. Trimming removed 1 base from V and 3 bases from J; junction bases left unmatched: 3. The CDR3 totals 14 residues. Germline V gene sequence: CDR1 SGHKS, CDR2 YYEKEE (reference sequence).

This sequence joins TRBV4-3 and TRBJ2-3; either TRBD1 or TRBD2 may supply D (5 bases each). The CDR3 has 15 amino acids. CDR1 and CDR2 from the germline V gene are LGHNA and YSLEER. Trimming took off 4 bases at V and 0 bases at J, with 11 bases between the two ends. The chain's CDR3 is CASSPGPSSTDTQYF. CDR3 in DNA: TGCGCCAGCAGCCCGGGACCTTCTAGCACAGATACGCAGTATTTT.

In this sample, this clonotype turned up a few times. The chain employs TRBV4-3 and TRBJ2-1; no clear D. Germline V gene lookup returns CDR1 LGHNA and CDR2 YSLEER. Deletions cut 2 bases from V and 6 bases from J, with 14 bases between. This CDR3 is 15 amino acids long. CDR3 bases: TGCGCCAGCAGCCAATCCGCATCTCCTTCCAATGAGCAGTTCTTC. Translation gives CASSQSASPSNEQFF.

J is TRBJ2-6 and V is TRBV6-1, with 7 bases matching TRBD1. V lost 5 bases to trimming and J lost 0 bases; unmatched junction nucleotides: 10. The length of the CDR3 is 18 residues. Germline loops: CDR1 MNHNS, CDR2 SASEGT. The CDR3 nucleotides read TGTGCCAGCAGTCGACAGGGCGTTAGGACCTCTGGGGCCAACGTCCTGACTTTC. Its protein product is CASSRQGVRTSGANVLTF.

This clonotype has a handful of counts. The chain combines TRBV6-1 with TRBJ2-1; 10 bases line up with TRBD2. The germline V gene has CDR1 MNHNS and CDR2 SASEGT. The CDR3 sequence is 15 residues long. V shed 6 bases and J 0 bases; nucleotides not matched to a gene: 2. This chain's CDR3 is CASSGLAVSYNEQFF. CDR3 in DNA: TGTGCCAGCAGCGGACTAGCGGTCTCCTACAATGAGCAGTTCTTC.

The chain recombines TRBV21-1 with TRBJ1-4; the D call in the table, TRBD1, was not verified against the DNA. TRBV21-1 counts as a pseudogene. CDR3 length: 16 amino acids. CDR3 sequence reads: CASSKGVKGVPEKLFF. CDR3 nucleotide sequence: TGTGCCAGCAGCAAAGGGGTTAAGGGGGTCCCGGAAAAACTGTTTTTT.

In DNA, the CDR3 is TGTGCCAGCAGCAAAGGGTCCATTATGAAGAACACTGAAGCTTTCTTT. Amino acid sequence: CASSKGSIMKNTEAFF. The rearrangement uses TRBV21-1 and TRBJ1-1. TRBV21-1 is flagged as a pseudogene. The CDR3 totals 16 residues.

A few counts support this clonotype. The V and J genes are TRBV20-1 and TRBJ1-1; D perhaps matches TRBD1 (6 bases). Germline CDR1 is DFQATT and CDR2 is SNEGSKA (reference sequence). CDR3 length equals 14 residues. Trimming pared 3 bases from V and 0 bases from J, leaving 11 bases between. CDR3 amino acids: CSARRGGVNTEAFF. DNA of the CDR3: TGCAGTGCTAGGAGAGGGGGTGTGAACACTGAAGCTTTCTTT.

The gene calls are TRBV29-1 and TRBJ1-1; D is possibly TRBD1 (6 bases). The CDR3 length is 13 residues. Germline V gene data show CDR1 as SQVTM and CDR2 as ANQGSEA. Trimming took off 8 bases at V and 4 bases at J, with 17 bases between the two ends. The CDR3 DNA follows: TGCAGCTCCTGGGGGGGGGCCCGCACTGAAGCTTTCTTT. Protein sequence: CSSWGGARTEAFF.

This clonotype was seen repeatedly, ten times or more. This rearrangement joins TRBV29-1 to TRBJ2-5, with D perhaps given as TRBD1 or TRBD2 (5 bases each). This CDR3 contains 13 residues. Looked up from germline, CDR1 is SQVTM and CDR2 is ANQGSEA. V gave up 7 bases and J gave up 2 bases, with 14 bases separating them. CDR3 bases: TGCAGCGCCCCGGGGACCGAACAAGAGACCCAGTACTTC. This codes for CSAPGTEQETQYF. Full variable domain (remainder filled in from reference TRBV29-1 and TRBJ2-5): SAVISQKPSRDICQRGTSLTIQCQVDSQVTMMFWYRQQPGQSLTLIATANQGSEATYESGFVIDKFPISRPNLTFSTLTVSNMSPEDSSIYLCSAPGTEQETQYFGPGTRLLVL.

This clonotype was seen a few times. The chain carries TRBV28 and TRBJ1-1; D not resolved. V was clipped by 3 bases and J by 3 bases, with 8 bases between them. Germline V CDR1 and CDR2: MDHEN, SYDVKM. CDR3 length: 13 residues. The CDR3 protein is CASSFPGHTEAFF. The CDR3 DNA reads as TGTGCCAGCAGTTTTCCGGGTCACACTGAAGCTTTCTTT.

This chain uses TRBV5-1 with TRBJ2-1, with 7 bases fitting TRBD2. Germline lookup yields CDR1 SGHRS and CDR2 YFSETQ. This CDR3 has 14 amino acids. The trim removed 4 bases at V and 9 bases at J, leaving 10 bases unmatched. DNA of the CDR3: TGCGCCAGCAGCCCCCGGTCCGGGGAGGGTGAGCAGTTCTTC. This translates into CASSPRSGEGEQFF. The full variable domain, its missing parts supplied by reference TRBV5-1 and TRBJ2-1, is KAGVTQTPRYLIKTRGQQVTLSCSPISGHRSVSWYQQTPGQGLQFLFEYFSETQRNKGNFPGRFSGRQFSNSRSEMNVSTLELGDSALYLCASSPRSGEGEQFFGPGTRLTVL.

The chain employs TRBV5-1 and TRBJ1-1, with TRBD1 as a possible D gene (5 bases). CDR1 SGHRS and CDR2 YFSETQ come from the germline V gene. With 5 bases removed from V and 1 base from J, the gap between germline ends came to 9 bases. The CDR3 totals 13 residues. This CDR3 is CASRSQANTEAFF. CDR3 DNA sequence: TGCGCCAGCAGGTCACAGGCGAACACTGAAGCTTTCTTT.

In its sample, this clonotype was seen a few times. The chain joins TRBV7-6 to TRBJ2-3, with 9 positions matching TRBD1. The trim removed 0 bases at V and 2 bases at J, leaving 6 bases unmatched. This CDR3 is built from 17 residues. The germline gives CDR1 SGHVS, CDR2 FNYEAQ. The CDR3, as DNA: TGTGCCAGCAGCTTAGCGGCCGGGACAGGGCCCACAGATACGCAGTATTTT. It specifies CASSLAAGTGPTDTQYF.

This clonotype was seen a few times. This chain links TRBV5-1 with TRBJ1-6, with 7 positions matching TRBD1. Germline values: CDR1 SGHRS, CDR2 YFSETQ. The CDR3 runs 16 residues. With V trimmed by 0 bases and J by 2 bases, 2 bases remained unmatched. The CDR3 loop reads CASSLEGGAYNSPLHF. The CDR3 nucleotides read TGCGCCAGCAGCTTGGAAGGGGGCGCCTATAATTCACCCCTCCACTTT.

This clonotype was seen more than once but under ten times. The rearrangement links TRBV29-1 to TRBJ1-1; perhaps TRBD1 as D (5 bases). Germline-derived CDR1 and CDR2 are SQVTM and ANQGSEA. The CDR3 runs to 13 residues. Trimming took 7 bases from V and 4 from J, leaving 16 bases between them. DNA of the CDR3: TGCAGCGGCAAGATGGGGGGGGTCACTGAAGCTTTCTTT. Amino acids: CSGKMGGVTEAFF.

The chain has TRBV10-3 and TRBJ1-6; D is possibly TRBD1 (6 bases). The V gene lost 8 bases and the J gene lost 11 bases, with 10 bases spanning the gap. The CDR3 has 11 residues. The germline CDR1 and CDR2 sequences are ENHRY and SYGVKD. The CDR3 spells CAIGTKTPLHF. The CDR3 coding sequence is TGTGCCATCGGGACAAAAACACCCCTCCACTTT.

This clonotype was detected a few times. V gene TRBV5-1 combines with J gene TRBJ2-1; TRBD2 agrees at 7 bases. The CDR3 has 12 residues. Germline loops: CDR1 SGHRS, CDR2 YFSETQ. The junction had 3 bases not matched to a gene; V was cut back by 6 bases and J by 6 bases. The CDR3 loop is CASKASGNEQFF. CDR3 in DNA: TGCGCCAGCAAGGCTAGCGGCAATGAGCAGTTCTTC.

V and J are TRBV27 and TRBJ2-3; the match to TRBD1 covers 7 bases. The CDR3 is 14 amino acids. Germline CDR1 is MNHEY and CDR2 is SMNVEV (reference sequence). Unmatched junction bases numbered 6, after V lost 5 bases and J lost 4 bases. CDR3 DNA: TGTGCCAGCAGTACGCAGGGGGTTGCAGATACGCAGTATTTT. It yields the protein CASSTQGVADTQYF.